What follows are 14 T cell receptor beta chains derived from one specimen sequenced in a study of shared clonotypes between healthy human individuals. CD45RO-negative CD8 cells positively selected for CCR7 made up the naive population, which excluded terminally differentiated effector memory CD45RA+ cells. TCRdb keeps only in-frame clones here, not all; method: immunoSEQ multiplex PCR. The sample contains approximately 1.9 million clones, 93% of which appear only once. Sequencing was done on a sample of naive CD8+ T cells from PBMCs. These receptors were obtained from a man aged 18 to 30 in good health. Some clones in this sample may be carry-over from other donors' samples.

The CDR3: CASSGTSGSLVAFF. The CDR3 nucleotides are TGTGCCAGCAGTGGGACTAGCGGGAGTTTGGTGGCGTTCTTC. The chain joins TRBV28 to TRBJ2-1; 14 bases match TRBD2. The CDR3 runs to 14 residues. Germline assignment: CDR1 MDHEN and CDR2 SYDVKM. The junction had 9 bases not matched to a gene; V was cut back by 5 bases and J by 15 bases.

As concerns this clone: This same CDR3 is encoded by further DNA sequences in the sample. The gene calls are TRBV27 and TRBJ2-1, with 12 bases matching TRBD2. Trimming cost V 6 bases and J 10 bases; bases outside gene matches: 7. Germline CDR1 reads MNHEY; CDR2 reads SMNVEV (reference sequence). The CDR3 covers 14 residues. CDR3 sequence (DNA): TGTGCCAGCAGGCTAGCGGGAGGGCCAGGAGAGCAGTTCTTC. Protein: CASRLAGGPGEQFF.

The chain combines TRBV2 with TRBJ2-3, with 7 bases matching TRBD2. The CDR3 runs to 15 residues. V was pared by 8 bases and J by 1 base, with 9 bases of the junction left unmatched. Germline V gene data show CDR1 as SNHLY and CDR2 as FYNNEI. CDR3 region: CASAGLGFGTDTQYF. CDR3 bases: TGTGCCAGCGCCGGACTAGGATTCGGCACAGATACGCAGTATTTT.

The chain combines TRBV5-5 with TRBJ1-4; D call uncertain. Looked up from germline, CDR1 is SGHKS and CDR2 is YYEKEE (reference sequence). V lost 0 bases and J 8 bases, leaving 11 bases between the germline ends. The CDR3 loop spans 14 amino acids. CDR3 nucleotide sequence: TGTGCCAGCAGCTTGGACAGCATGGGCGAAAAACTGTTTTTT. Translating it yields CASSLDSMGEKLFF.

This rearrangement joins TRBV28 to TRBJ2-5, with TRBD1 matching over 8 bases. V was clipped by 6 bases and J by 1 base; unmatched bases: 4. Germline lookup yields CDR1 MDHEN and CDR2 SYDVKM. This CDR3 has 14 residues. The CDR3: CASRPTGGQETQYF. The CDR3 region has the DNA TGTGCCAGCAGACCTACAGGGGGCCAAGAGACCCAGTACTTC.

The chain uses TRBV7-9 and TRBJ2-7, with D possibly matching TRBD2 (5 bases). Germline CDR1 reads SEHNR; CDR2 reads FQNEAQ (reference sequence). The CDR3 is made up of 16 amino acids. Trimming removed 3 bases at V and 1 base at J, with 16 bases between. The CDR3 DNA sequence: TGTGCCAGCAGCTTTGGCGGAGGTTTAGAATCCTACGAGCAGTACTTC. Residues: CASSFGGGLESYEQYF.

V usage is TRBV21-1 and J usage is TRBJ2-7; the table's D gene call, TRBD1, was not cross checked with the DNA. TRBV21-1 is an annotated pseudogene. The length of the CDR3 is 14 residues. Here the CDR3 reads CASRTDRRRYEQYF. The CDR3 DNA sequence: TGTGCCAGCAGGACGGACAGGCGACGCTACGAGCAGTACTTC.

Details on this clone: The same CDR3 also results from other DNA sequences found in this sample. The chain links TRBV11-2 to TRBJ2-7; D is possibly TRBD1 (6 bases). CDR3 size: 13 residues. The germline V gene encodes CDR1 SGHAT and CDR2 FQNNGV. The V end was cut by 5 bases, the J end by 2 bases, with 10 bases between. The CDR3 DNA reads as TGTGCCAGCAGCCTCGGACAGACCTACGAGCAGTACTTC. Encoded protein: CASSLGQTYEQYF.

This clone was observed once. This chain uses TRBV6-1 with TRBJ1-3; D possibly corresponds to TRBD1 (6 bases). Trimming shortened V by 4 bases and J by 4 bases, and 26 bases separated the two germline ends. CDR1 is MNHNS and CDR2 is SASEGT in the germline V gene. The CDR3 runs 19 residues. CDR3 loop: CASSVLHGQMISPGNTIYF. The CDR3 nucleotides read TGTGCCAGCAGTGTGCTTCATGGACAGATGATCTCCCCAGGAAACACCATATATTTT.

The rearrangement uses TRBV25-1 and TRBJ2-1; D ambiguous. In germline, CDR1 is MGHDK, CDR2 SYGVNS. V lost 2 bases and J 4 bases, leaving 9 bases between the germline ends. The CDR3 extends over 14 amino acids. The CDR3 nucleotides are TGTGCCAGCAGTGAACTAGGCCTTTACAATGAGCAGTTCTTC. This gives the protein CASSELGLYNEQFF.

V is TRBV6-5 and J is TRBJ2-5; 8 bases map to TRBD2. The CDR3 length is 13 residues. Germline V gives CDR1 MNHEY, CDR2 SVGAGI. Trimming at V came to 5 bases and at J to 5 bases, leaving 4 bases not matched to a gene. The CDR3: CASSNSGMETQYF. CDR3 bases: TGTGCCAGCAGTAATAGCGGGATGGAGACCCAGTACTTC.

The chain recombines TRBV29-1 with TRBJ2-3, with D perhaps TRBD2 (5 bases). Germline CDR1 SQVTM, CDR2 ANQGSEA. The CDR3 is made up of 14 amino acids. Trimming removed 3 bases from V and 4 bases from J, with 14 bases in between. In DNA form, the CDR3 reads TGCAGCGTTGACTCTGCTAGCCCCCCAGATACGCAGTATTTT. This codes for CSVDSASPPDTQYF.

The J gene is TRBJ1-2, the V gene TRBV5-1; perhaps TRBD1 as D (6 bases). From germline, CDR1 is SGHRS and CDR2 YFSETQ. The V end was cut by 7 bases, the J end by 3 bases, with 16 bases between. The CDR3 is made up of 14 amino acids. CDR3 bases: TGCGCCAGCGCCCCGGTGGGGGCCGACTATGGCTACACCTTC. It encodes CASAPVGADYGYTF.

The chain combines TRBV27 with TRBJ2-5; D is ambiguous. This CDR3 region has 14 residues. Trimming stripped 3 bases from V and 0 bases from J, with 8 bases between. Germline lookup yields CDR1 MNHEY and CDR2 SMNVEV (reference sequence). The CDR3 protein is CASSFNEYQETQYF. The CDR3 region has the DNA TGTGCCAGCAGTTTTAATGAGTACCAAGAGACCCAGTACTTC.